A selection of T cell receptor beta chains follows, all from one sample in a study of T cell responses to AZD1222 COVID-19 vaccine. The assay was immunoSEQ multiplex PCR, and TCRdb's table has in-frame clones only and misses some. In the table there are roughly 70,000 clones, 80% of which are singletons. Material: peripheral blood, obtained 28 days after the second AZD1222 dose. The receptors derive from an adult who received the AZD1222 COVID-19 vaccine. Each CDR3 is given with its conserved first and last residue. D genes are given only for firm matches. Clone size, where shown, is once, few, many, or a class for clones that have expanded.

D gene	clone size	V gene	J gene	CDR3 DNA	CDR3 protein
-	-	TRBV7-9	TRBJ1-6	TGTGCCAGCAGCTTCACCCGGCCGGGTCTCAATTCACCCCTCCACTTT	CASSFTRPGLNSPLHF
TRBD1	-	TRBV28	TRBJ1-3	TGTGCCAGCAGAGGACAGGGGTCCACGTTCGGAAACACCATATATTTT	CASRGQGSTFGNTIYF
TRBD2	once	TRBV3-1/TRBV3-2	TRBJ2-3	TGTGCCAGCAGCCAGAATAAAGCGGGGGGGATGCCAGATACGCAGTATTTT	CASSQNKAGGMPDTQYF
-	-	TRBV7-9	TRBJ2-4	TGTGCCAGCAGCTACAAATCGGGGGTTAGGGGCAAAAACATTCAGTACTTC	CASSYKSGVRGKNIQYF
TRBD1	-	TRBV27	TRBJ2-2	TGTGCCAGCAGTTTATCGTACCTGACAGGGGGCGCGGCCGGGGAGCTGTTTTTT	CASSLSYLTGGAAGELFF
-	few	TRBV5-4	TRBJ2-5	TGTGCCAGCAGCCCGCCCGGGGCATCTGAGACCCAGTACTTC	CASSPPGASETQYF
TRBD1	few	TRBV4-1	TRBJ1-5	TGCGCCAGCAGCCAAGAGGGACAGGGGTCCCAGCCCCAGCATTTT	CASSQEGQGSQPQHF
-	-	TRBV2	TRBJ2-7	TGTGCCAGCAGTGAATGGGCCGTGAGGGACTACGAGCAGTACTTC	CASSEWAVRDYEQYF
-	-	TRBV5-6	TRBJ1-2	TGTGCCAGCAGCATAGACAGTAGCCCCGGCTACACCTTC	CASSIDSSPGYTF
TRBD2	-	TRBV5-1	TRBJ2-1	TGCGCCAGCAGCTGGGCTAGCGGGGGATCAGGGGATGAGCAGTTCTTC	CASSWASGGSGDEQFF
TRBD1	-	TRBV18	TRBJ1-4	TGTGCCAGCTCACCAATCTTTTCTCCAGGGGGTAGAAATGAAAAACTGTTTTTT	CASSPIFSPGGRNEKLFF
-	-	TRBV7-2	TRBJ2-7	TGTGCCAGCAGCCTCGACTCGGTGGTAGCCCAGTACGAGCAGTACTTC	CASSLDSVVAQYEQYF
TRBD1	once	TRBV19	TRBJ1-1	TGTGCCAGTAGTACGACTCCTCGGGACAGGGGGTCCGCTGAAGCTTTCTTT	CASSTTPRDRGSAEAFF
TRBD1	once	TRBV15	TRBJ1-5	TGTGCCACCAGCCCCGGACAGGGTATCTATCAGCCCCAGCATTTT	CATSPGQGIYQPQHF
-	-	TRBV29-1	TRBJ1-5	TGCAGCGTTGCCCTAACGGGGAGGGATCAGCCCCAGCATTTT	CSVALTGRDQPQHF
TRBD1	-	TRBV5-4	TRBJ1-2	TGTGCCAGCAGCACCCCAGGGGGAGGAAATGGCTACACCTTC	CASSTPGGGNGYTF
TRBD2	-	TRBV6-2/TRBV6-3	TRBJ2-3	TGTGCCAGCAGTAAGGGGACTAGCGGGGGCCTTATTACGCAGTATTTT	CASSKGTSGGLITQYF
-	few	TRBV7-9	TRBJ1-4	TGTGCCAGCAGAGAAGCGGCTCGGGAAAAACTGTTTTTT	CASREAAREKLFF
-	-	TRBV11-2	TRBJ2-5	TGTGCCAGCAGCCTAGGGGCGTACCAAGAGACCCAGTACTTC	CASSLGAYQETQYF
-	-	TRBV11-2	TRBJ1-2	TGTGCCAGCAGCTTACTACCCACAGTGGGCAATTCCTTC	CASSLLPTVGNSF
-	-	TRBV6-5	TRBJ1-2	TGTGCCAGCAGTTACTCGAGTGACAGGAAATATGGCTACACCTTC	CASSYSSDRKYGYTF
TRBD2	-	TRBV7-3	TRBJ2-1	TGCGCCAGCAGCACACTAGCGGGGGGGCCAAAAAATGAGCAGTTCTTC	CASSTLAGGPKNEQFF
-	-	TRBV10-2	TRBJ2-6	TGCGCCAGCAGAACAGGGTCTGGGGCCAACGTCCTGACTTTC	CASRTGSGANVLTF
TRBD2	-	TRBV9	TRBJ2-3	TGTGCCAGCAGCGAAGAAGCGGGGAGTAGCACAGATACGCAGTATTTT	CASSEEAGSSTDTQYF
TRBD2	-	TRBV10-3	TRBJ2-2	TGTGCCATCAGGTCCAGTAGCGGGGGGGTAGAGAACACCGGGGAGCTGTTTTTT	CAIRSSSGGVENTGELFF
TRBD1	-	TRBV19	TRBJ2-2	TGTGCCAGTAGTACGACAGGGGGCCCCACCGGGGAGCTGTTTTTT	CASSTTGGPTGELFF
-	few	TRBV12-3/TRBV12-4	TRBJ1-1	TGTGCCAGCAGTTTTGGGAGCACTGAAGCTTTCTTT	CASSFGSTEAFF
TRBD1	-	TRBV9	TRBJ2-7	TGTGCCAGCACCCTTGGGCCAGGGGGTAGGGACGAGCAGTACTTC	CASTLGPGGRDEQYF
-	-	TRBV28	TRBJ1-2	TGTGCCAGCATTACCGCAGGGACCGGCTACACCTTC	CASITAGTGYTF
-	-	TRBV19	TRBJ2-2	TGTGCCAGTAGTATAGATCGGGCAGGGACATGGTTTTTT	CASSIDRAGTWFF
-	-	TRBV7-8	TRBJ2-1	TGTGCCAGCAGCAGCAGGGGTTCCCAGTTCAATGAGCAGTTCTTC	CASSSRGSQFNEQFF
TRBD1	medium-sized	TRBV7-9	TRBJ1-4	TGTGCCAGCAGCTCGACATCCGGGACAGGGGATGAAAAACTGTTTTTT	CASSSTSGTGDEKLFF
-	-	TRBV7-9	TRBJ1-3	TGTGCCAGCAGCTTAGCGGCCCAACCTGACAGGATCACTGGAAACACCATATATTTT	CASSLAAQPDRITGNTIYF
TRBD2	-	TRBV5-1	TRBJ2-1	TGCGCCAGCAGCCAAGACGTACTAGCGGGGGGGCAGAGTGAGCAGTTCTTC	CASSQDVLAGGQSEQFF
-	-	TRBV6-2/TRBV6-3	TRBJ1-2	TGTGCCAGCAGCCGATCCGCTAACTATGGCTACACCTTC	CASSRSANYGYTF
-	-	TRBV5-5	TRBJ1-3	TGTGCCACCGCCCGGGGGGCCATCTCTGGAAACACCATATATTTT	CATARGAISGNTIYF
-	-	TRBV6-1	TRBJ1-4	TGTGCCAGCAGTGAAATGGAACTAACTAATGAAAAACTGTTTTTT	CASSEMELTNEKLFF
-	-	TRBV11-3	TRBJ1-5	TGTGCCAGCAGCTTAGAACTGGACGGATTTAGCAATCAGCCCCAGCATTTT	CASSLELDGFSNQPQHF
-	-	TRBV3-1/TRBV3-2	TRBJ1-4	TGTGCCAGCAGCCAGGCAGTGTCTAATGAAAAACTGTTTTTT	CASSQAVSNEKLFF
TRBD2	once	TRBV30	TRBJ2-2	TGTGCCTGGAGCGGGGGACTAGCGGGGAACACCGGGGAGCTGTTTTTT	CAWSGGLAGNTGELFF
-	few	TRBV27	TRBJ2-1	TGTGCCAGCAGTTATGCAGGGGCTATCTACAATGAGCAGTTCTTC	CASSYAGAIYNEQFF
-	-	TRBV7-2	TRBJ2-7	TGTGCCAGCAGCCTAGGAACTGGGAGTCCCTACGAGCAGTACTTC	CASSLGTGSPYEQYF
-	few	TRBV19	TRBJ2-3	TGTGCCAGTAGAAGGACGGGTAGCACAGATACGCAGTATTTT	CASRRTGSTDTQYF
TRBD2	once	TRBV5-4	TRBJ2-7	TGTGCCAGCAGCCCCGGGAGGTACGAGCAGTACTTC	CASSPGRYEQYF
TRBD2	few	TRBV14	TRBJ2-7	TGTGCCAGCAGCCACACTCCCGGGACTAGCGGGGGGGCTACCTACGAGCAGTACTTC	CASSHTPGTSGGATYEQYF
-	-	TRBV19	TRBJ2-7	TGTGCCAGTAGTATATTTTCGTCGGGCGGTTACGAGCAGTACTTC	CASSIFSSGGYEQYF
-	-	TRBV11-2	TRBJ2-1	TGTGCCAGCAGCTTAGAAACGATGACGAATAATGAGCAGTTCTTC	CASSLETMTNNEQFF
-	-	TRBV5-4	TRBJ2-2	TGTGCCAGCAGCTTGGCTTCTCGTTCCCGGGGGGAGCTGTTTTTT	CASSLASRSRGELFF
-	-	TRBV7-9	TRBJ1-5	TGTGCCAGCAGCTTATTGCTATTTCATAGCAATCAGCCCCAGCATTTT	CASSLLLFHSNQPQHF
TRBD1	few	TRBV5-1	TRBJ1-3	TGCGCCAGCAGCTTGGCACCGGGACAGGGGGTGCACACCATATATTTT	CASSLAPGQGVHTIYF
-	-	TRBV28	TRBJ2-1	TGTGCCAGCACCGCTATGGGGCTACCGTTGAATGAGCAGTTCTTC	CASTAMGLPLNEQFF
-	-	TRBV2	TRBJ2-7	TGTGCCAGCAGTGACACAGCTTCCTACGAGCAGTACTTC	CASSDTASYEQYF
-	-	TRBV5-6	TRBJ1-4	TGTGCCAGCAGTCGACAGTTAACTAATGAAAAACTGTTTTTT	CASSRQLTNEKLFF
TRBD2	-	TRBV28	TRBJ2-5	TGTGCCAGCAGTCCCCTGAGGACTAGCCCGAGGGATACCCAGTACTTC	CASSPLRTSPRDTQYF
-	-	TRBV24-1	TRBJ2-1	TGTGCCACCAGTGGTCCCCCGGACTTGGATGAGCAGTTCTTC	CATSGPPDLDEQFF
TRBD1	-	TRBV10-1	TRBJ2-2	TGCGCCAGCAGTACAGGGGGCGCGGGAACCGGGGAGCTGTTTTTT	CASSTGGAGTGELFF
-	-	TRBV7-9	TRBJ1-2	TGTGCCAGCAGCTTAGCGACCCCCAGGGATGGTGGCTACACCTTC	CASSLATPRDGGYTF
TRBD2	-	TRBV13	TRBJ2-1	TGTGCCAGCAGCCAAGAAGCGGGGGGGTTTAGGAATGAGCAGTTCTTC	CASSQEAGGFRNEQFF
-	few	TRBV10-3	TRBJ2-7	TGTGCCATCAGTGAGTCACTGATTCTCCGCAGGAGCTCCTACGAGCAGTACTTC	CAISESLILRRSSYEQYF
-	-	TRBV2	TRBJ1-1	TGTGCCACTACCCCCGGAGTTATGAACACTGAAGCTTTCTTT	CATTPGVMNTEAFF